What follows describes a single T cell receptor beta chain. The assay was immunoSEQ multiplex PCR, and TCRdb's table has in-frame clones only and misses some. The table includes nearly 110,000 clones, around 90% detected once. The ends were cut back, 0 bases at V and 0 bases at J, with 6 bases in the middle. Germline V CDR1 and CDR2: LGHNA, YSLEER. The CDR3 consists of 14 residues. The data originate from a study of T cell changes during pregnancy in multiple sclerosis. J is TRBJ2-7 and V is TRBV4-3; D call uncertain. Specimen: peripheral blood, collected before pregnancy. The clonotype comes from a female donor with multiple sclerosis, enrolled in a pregnancy study. CDR3 residues: CASSQDRSSYEQYF. The DNA of the CDR3 is TGCGCCAGCAGCCAAGACAGGTCCTCCTACGAGCAGTACTTC.